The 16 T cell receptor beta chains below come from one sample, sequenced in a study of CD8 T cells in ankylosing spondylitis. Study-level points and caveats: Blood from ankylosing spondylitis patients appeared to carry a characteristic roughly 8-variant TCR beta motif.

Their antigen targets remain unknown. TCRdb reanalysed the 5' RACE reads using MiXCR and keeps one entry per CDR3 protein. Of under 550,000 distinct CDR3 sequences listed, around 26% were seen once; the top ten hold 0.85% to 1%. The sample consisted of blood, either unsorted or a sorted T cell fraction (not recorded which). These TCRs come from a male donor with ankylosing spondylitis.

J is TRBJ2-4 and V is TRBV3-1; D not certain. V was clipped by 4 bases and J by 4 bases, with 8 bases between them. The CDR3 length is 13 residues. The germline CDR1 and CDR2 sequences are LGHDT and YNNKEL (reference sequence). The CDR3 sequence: CASSPDTKNIQYF. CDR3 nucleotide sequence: TGTGCCAGCAGCCCCGACACGAAAAACATTCAGTACTTC.

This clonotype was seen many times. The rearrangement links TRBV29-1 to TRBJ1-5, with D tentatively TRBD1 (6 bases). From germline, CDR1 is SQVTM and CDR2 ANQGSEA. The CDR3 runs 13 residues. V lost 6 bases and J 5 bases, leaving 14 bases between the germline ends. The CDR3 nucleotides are TGCAGCGTGGCTGACAGGTTTGATCAGCCCCAGCATTTT. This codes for CSVADRFDQPQHF.

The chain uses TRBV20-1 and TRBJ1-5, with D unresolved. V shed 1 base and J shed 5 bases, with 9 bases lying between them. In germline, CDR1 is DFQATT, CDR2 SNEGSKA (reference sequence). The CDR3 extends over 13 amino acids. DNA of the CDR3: TGCAGTGCTAGAGGTGACAATGATCAGCCCCAGCATTTT. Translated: CSARGDNDQPQHF.

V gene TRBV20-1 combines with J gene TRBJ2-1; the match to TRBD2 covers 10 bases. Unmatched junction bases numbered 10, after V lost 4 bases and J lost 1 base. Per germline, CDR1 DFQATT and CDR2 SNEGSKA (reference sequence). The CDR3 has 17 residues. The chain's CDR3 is CSANPLLSGRSYNEQFF. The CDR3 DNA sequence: TGCAGTGCTAACCCACTCCTTAGCGGGAGGTCCTACAATGAGCAGTTCTTC.

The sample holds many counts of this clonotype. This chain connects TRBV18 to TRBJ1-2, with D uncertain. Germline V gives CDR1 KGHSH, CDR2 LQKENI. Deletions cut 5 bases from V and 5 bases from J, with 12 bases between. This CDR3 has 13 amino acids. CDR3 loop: CASSDLPRYGYTF. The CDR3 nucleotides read TGTGCCAGCTCAGATTTGCCACGGTATGGCTACACCTTC.

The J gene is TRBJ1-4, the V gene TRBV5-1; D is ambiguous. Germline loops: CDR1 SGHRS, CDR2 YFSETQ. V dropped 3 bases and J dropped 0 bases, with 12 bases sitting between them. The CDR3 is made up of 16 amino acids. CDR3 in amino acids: CASSWGVTATNEKLFF. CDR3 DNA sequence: TGCGCCAGCAGCTGGGGAGTAACAGCAACTAATGAAAAACTGTTTTTT.

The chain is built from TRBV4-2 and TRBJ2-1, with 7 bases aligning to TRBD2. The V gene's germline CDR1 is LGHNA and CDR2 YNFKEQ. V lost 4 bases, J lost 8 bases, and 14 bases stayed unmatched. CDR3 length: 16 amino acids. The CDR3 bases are TGTGCCAGCAGCCTCCGGGGGGACCCTAGGGACGATGAGCAGTTCTTC. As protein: CASSLRGDPRDDEQFF.

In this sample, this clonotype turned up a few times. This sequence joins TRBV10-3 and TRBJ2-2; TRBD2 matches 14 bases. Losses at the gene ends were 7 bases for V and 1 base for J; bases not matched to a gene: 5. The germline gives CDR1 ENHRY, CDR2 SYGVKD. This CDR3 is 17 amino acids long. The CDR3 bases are TGTGCCATCAAATCGGGACTAGCGGGAGTGAACACCGGGGAGCTGTTTTTT. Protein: CAIKSGLAGVNTGELFF.

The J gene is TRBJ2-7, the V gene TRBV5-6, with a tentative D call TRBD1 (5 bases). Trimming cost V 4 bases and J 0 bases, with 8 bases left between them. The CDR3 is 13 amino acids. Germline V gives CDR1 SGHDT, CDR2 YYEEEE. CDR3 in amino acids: CASSRQYSYEQYF. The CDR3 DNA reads TGTGCCAGCAGCCGACAGTACTCCTACGAGCAGTACTTC.

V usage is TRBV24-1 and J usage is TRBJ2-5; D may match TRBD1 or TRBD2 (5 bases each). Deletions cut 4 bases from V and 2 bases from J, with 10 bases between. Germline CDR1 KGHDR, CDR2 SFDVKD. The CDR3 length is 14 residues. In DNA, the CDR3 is TGTGCCACCAGTGACTGGGACGGTCAAGAGACCCAGTACTTC. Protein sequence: CATSDWDGQETQYF.

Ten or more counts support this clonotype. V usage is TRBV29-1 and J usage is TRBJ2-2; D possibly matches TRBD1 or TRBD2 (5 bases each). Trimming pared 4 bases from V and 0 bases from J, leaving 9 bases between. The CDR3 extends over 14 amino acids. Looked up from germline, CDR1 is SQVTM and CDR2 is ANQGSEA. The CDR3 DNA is TGCAGCGTTGTTCTGGGGGCGAACACCGGGGAGCTGTTTTTT. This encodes CSVVLGANTGELFF.

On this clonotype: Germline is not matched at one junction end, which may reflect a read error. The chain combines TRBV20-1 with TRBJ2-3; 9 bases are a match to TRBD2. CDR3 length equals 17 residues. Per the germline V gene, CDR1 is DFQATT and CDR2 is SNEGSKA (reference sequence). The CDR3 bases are TGCAGTGCTGCTGGCGGGGGGGCACGTTCCGGCACAGATATGCAGTATTTT. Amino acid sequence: CSAAGGGARSGTDMQYF.

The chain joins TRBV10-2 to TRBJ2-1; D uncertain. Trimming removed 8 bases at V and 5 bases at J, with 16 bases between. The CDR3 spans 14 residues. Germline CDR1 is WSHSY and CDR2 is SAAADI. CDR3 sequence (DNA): TGCGCCAGCGGCGATTTACGACGAGACAATGAGCAGTTCTTC. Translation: CASGDLRRDNEQFF.

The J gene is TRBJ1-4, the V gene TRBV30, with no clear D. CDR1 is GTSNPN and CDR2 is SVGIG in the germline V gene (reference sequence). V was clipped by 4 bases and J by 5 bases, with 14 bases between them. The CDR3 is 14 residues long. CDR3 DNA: TGTGCCTGGACCATTCGGGGTTTCAATGAAAAACTGTTTTTT. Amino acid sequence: CAWTIRGFNEKLFF.

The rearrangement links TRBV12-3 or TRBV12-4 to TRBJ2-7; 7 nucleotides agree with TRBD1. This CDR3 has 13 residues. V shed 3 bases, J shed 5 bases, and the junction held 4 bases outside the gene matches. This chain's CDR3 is CASSLTGQDEQYV. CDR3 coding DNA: TGTGCCAGCAGTTTGACAGGGCAGGACGAGCAGTACGTC.

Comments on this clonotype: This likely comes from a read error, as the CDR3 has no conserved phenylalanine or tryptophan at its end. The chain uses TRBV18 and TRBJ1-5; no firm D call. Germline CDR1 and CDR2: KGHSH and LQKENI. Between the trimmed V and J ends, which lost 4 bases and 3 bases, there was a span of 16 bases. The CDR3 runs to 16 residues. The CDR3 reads CASSLTGSSNNQPQHS. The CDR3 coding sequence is TGTGCCAGCTCACTTACCGGGTCCTCCAACAATCAGCCCCAGCATTCT.